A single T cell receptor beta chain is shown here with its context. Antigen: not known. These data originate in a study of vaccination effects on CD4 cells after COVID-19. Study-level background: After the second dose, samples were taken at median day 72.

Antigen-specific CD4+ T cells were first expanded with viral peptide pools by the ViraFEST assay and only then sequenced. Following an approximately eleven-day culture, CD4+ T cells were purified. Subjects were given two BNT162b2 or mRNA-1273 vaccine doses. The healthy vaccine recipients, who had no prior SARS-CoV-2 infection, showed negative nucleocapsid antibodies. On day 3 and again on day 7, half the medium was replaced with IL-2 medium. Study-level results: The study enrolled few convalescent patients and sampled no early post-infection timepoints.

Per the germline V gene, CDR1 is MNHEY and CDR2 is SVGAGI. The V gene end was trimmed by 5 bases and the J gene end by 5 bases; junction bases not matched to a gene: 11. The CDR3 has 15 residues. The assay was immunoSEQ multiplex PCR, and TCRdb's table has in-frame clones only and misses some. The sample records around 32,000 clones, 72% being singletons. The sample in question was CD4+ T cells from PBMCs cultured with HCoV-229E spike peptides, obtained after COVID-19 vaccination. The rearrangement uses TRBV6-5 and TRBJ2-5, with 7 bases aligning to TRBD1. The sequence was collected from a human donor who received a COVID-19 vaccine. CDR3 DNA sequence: TGTGCCAGCAGTCCGCAGGGGGTCCCCGGTGAGACCCAGTACTTC. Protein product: CASSPQGVPGETQYF.